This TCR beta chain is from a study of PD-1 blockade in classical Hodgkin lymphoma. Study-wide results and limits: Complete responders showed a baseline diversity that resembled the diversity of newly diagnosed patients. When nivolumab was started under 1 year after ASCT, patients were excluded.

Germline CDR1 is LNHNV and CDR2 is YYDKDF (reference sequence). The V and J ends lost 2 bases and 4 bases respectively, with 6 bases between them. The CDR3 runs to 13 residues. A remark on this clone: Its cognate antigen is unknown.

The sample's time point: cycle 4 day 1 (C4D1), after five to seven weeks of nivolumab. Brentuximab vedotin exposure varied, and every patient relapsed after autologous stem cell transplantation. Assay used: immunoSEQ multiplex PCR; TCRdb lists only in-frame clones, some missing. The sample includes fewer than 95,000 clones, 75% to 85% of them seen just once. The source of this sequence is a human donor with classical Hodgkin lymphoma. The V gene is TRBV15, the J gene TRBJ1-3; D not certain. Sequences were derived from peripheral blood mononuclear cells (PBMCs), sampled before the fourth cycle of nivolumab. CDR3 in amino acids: CATSRPTGNTIYF. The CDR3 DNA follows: TGTGCCACCAGCAGACCAACGGGAAACACCATATATTTT.